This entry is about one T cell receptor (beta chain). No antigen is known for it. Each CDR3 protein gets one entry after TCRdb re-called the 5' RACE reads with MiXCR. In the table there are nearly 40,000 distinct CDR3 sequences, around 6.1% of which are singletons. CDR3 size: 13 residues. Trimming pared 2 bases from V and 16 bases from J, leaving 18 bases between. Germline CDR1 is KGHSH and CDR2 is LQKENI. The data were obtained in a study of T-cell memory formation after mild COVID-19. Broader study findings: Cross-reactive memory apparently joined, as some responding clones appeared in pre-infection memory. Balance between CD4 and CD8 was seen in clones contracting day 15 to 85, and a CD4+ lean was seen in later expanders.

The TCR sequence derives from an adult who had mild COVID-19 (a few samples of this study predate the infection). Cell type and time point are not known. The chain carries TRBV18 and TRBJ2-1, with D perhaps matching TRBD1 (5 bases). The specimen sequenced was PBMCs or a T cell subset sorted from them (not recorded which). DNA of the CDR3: TGTGCCAGCTCACCAGGGCAGGACACCCTAGGTTTCTTC. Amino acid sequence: CASSPGQDTLGFF. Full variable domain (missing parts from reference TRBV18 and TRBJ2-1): NAGVMQNPRHLVRRRGQEARLRCSPMKGHSHVYWYRQLPEEGLKFMVYLQKENIIDESGMPKERFSAEFPKEGPSILRIQQVVRGDSAAYFCASSPGQDTLGFFGPGTRLTVL.